The sequence of this T cell receptor beta chain was determined in a study of shared T cell receptors in the human thymus. CDR3 length equals 15 residues. The V gene end was trimmed by 3 bases and the J gene end by 1 base; junction bases not matched to a gene: 4. The V gene's germline CDR1 is MNHEY and CDR2 SMNVEV (reference sequence). TCRdb's copy holds only in-frame clones and misses some; the assay was immunoSEQ multiplex PCR. The sample gives about 660,000 clones, 88% of which show up once; 0.01% is in the top ten. These data also featured in a second study, about human thymus T cells. That report notes: Resections from corrective heart surgery supplied the thymus tissue. Thymic repertoires from unrelated individuals overlapped highly, related research reported.

Sequencing was done on a sample of thymocytes. The source is a boy under three years old with a congenital heart defect. The V and J genes are TRBV27 and TRBJ1-1; TRBD1 agrees at 8 bases. CDR3 sequence: CASSFRQGPNTEAFF. The DNA of the CDR3 is TGTGCCAGCAGTTTCCGACAGGGGCCGAACACTGAAGCTTTCTTT.